One and the same sample provided the 26 T cell receptor beta chains below, sequenced in a study of T cell responses to AZD1222 COVID-19 vaccine. Profiling relied on immunoSEQ multiplex PCR, and the TCRdb table lists in-frame clones only, not all of them. Here the sample spans roughly 99,000 clones, around 87% being singletons. The sequences come from peripheral blood, collected on day 0 of AZD1222 vaccination. All receptors derive from an adult in good health.

The chain has TRBV27 and TRBJ1-5; D unresolved. Germline CDR1 and CDR2: MNHEY and SMNVEV (reference sequence). The CDR3 spans 16 residues. V was clipped by 3 bases and J by 0 bases, with 12 bases between them. The CDR3 spells CASSFPLGYSNQPQHF. The CDR3, as DNA: TGTGCCAGCAGTTTCCCCTTGGGGTATAGCAATCAGCCCCAGCATTTT.

The chain is built from TRBV2 and TRBJ2-5; 14 bases are shared with TRBD2. This CDR3 region has 15 residues. Unmatched junction bases numbered 1, after V lost 5 bases and J lost 2 bases. Germline V gene sequence: CDR1 SNHLY, CDR2 FYNNEI. Here the CDR3 DNA reads TGTGCCAGCAGTCGACTAGCGGGGGGGCAAGAGACCCAGTACTTC. Its translation is CASSRLAGGQETQYF.

V gene TRBV5-4 combines with J gene TRBJ1-3, with D possibly TRBD1 on 5 matching bases. The CDR3 extends over 15 amino acids. Trimming pared 4 bases from V and 8 bases from J, leaving 19 bases between. Germline V CDR1 and CDR2: SGHNT, YYREEE (reference sequence). The CDR3 DNA reads as TGTGCCAGCAGCGCCAGGACCGCGGGGGGTGACACCATATATTTT. Translating gives CASSARTAGGDTIYF. Looking up the rest from reference TRBV5-4 and TRBJ1-3 gives the full variable domain: ETGVTQSPTHLIKTRGQQVTLRCSSQSGHNTVSWYQQALGQGPQFIFQYYREEENGRGNFPPRFSGLQFPNYSSELNVNALELDDSALYLCASSARTAGGDTIYFGEGSWLTVV.

The rearrangement links TRBV5-1 to TRBJ2-2; D uncertain. The CDR3 covers 12 residues. Germline CDR1 is SGHRS and CDR2 is YFSETQ. Trimming stripped 0 bases from V and 7 bases from J, with 4 bases between. The CDR3: CASSLENGELFF. CDR3 nucleotides: TGCGCCAGCAGCTTGGAGAACGGGGAGCTGTTTTTT.

The chain links TRBV29-1 to TRBJ1-4, with 8 bases that match TRBD1. V gave up 5 bases and J gave up 7 bases; unmatched junction bases: 6. This CDR3 has 13 amino acids. Germline CDR1 reads SQVTM; CDR2 reads ANQGSEA. In nucleotides, the CDR3 is TGCAGCGTTACCCAGGGGGCACTTGAAAAACTGTTTTTT. Its translation is CSVTQGALEKLFF. Drawing the rest from reference TRBV29-1 and TRBJ1-4, the complete variable domain is SAVISQKPSRDICQRGTSLTIQCQVDSQVTMMFWYRQQPGQSLTLIATANQGSEATYESGFVIDKFPISRPNLTFSTLTVSNMSPEDSSIYLCSVTQGALEKLFFGSGTQLSVL.

The rearrangement joins TRBV18 to TRBJ2-5; D unresolved. CDR3 length: 14 residues. The germline CDR1 and CDR2 sequences are KGHSH and LQKENI. V gave up 0 bases and J gave up 2 bases, with 7 bases separating them. The CDR3 reads CASSPPNRQETQYF. CDR3 DNA sequence: TGTGCCAGCTCACCACCAAACAGACAAGAGACCCAGTACTTC.

The chain employs TRBV27 and TRBJ2-7, with D uncertain. Trimming removed 5 bases from V and 2 bases from J, with 13 bases in between. Germline assignment: CDR1 MNHEY and CDR2 SMNVEV (reference sequence). The CDR3 extends over 14 amino acids. The CDR3 region is CASSPERRTYEQYF. The CDR3 DNA reads TGTGCCAGCAGTCCTGAGAGGAGAACCTACGAGCAGTACTTC.

The V call is TRBV7-9, the J call TRBJ2-5, with no clear D. V was pared by 4 bases and J by 5 bases, with 11 bases between. This CDR3 comprises 13 residues. Germline assignment: CDR1 SEHNR and CDR2 FQNEAQ (reference sequence). The CDR3 DNA is TGTGCCAGCAGCTCCCCGGTAGAGGAGACCCAGTACTTC. Protein: CASSSPVEETQYF.

This rearrangement joins TRBV27 to TRBJ2-2; 7 nucleotides match TRBD2. The J segment lost 1 base and the V segment lost 3 bases, leaving 5 bases of the junction unmatched. The CDR3 totals 16 residues. The germline CDR1 and CDR2 sequences are MNHEY and SMNVEV (reference sequence). Here the CDR3 reads CASSFRTRLNTGELFF. CDR3 nucleotide sequence: TGTGCCAGCAGTTTTCGGACTAGGCTGAACACCGGGGAGCTGTTTTTT.

In its sample, this clone was seen a few times. This sequence joins TRBV5-4 and TRBJ1-2; a weak D match, TRBD1 (5 bases). CDR1 and CDR2 from the germline V gene are SGHNT and YYREEE (reference sequence). The CDR3 is 14 amino acids. V was clipped by 1 base and J by 4 bases, with 11 bases between them. The CDR3 sequence is CASSLTGPGYGYTF. The CDR3 nucleotides read TGTGCCAGCAGCTTGACGGGACCCGGCTATGGCTACACCTTC.

This sequence joins TRBV5-1 and TRBJ2-2; unclear D gene. The germline V gene encodes CDR1 SGHRS and CDR2 YFSETQ. V lost 3 bases, J lost 1 base, and 7 bases lay in between. This CDR3 has 14 residues. In DNA form, the CDR3 reads TGCGCCAGCAGCTACACAATGAACACCGGGGAGCTGTTTTTT. As protein: CASSYTMNTGELFF.

J is TRBJ1-4 and V is TRBV3-1 (or the pseudogene TRBV3-2); D might be TRBD1 (5 bases). Trimming stripped 0 bases from V and 8 bases from J, with 13 bases between. Germline V lookup: CDR1 LGHDT, CDR2 YNNKEL (reference sequence). The length of the CDR3 is 15 residues. DNA for the CDR3: TGTGCCAGCAGCCAAGATGGGGGGTACGGCGAAAAACTGTTTTTT. Translation gives CASSQDGGYGEKLFF.

The rearrangement joins TRBV4-1 to TRBJ1-1; weak D call: TRBD1 (6 bases). This CDR3 comprises 16 residues. Trimming removed 1 base from V and 1 base from J, with 13 bases in between. In germline, CDR1 is MGHRA, CDR2 YSYEKL. The CDR3 DNA is TGCGCCAGCAGCCAAGTGGACAGAAATACGAACACTGAAGCTTTCTTT. Amino acids: CASSQVDRNTNTEAFF.

The J gene is TRBJ1-2, the V gene TRBV9, with D perhaps TRBD1 (5 bases). The CDR3 is 13 residues long. The germline V gene encodes CDR1 SGDLS and CDR2 YYNGEE. The germline V and J ends were trimmed by 4 bases and 2 bases, with 9 bases remaining between them. Written as DNA, the CDR3 is TGTGCCAGCAGCTCCAGACAGAACTATGGCTACACCTTC. Its protein product is CASSSRQNYGYTF.

The rearrangement uses TRBV11-2 and TRBJ1-6; D is uncertain. This CDR3 contains 16 residues. The V and J ends lost 4 bases and 10 bases respectively, with 20 bases between them. Germline assignment: CDR1 SGHAT and CDR2 FQNNGV. The CDR3 loop reads CASSWREGPPGSPLHF. CDR3 DNA sequence: TGTGCCAGCAGCTGGCGGGAGGGTCCGCCTGGCTCACCCCTCCACTTT.

This chain links TRBV3-1 (or the pseudogene TRBV3-2) with TRBJ1-2; D perhaps matches TRBD1 (5 bases). The CDR3 is made up of 14 amino acids. V lost 0 bases and J 3 bases, leaving 8 bases between the germline ends. Germline V CDR1 and CDR2: LGHDT, YNNKEL (reference sequence). Here the CDR3 reads CASSQEWGDYGYTF. The CDR3, as DNA: TGTGCCAGCAGCCAAGAATGGGGGGACTATGGCTACACCTTC.

This clone appeared a single time. The rearrangement joins TRBV19 to TRBJ2-3; TRBD2 matches 7 bases. The V gene end was trimmed by 8 bases and the J gene end by 0 bases; junction bases not matched to a gene: 5. The CDR3 is 14 residues long. Germline CDR1 LNHDA, CDR2 SQIVND (reference sequence). DNA for the CDR3: TGTGCCAGTGCGCGGGGGTCTAGCACAGATACGCAGTATTTT. This gives the protein CASARGSSTDTQYF.

Worth noting for this clone: Different DNA sequences within this sample yield the same CDR3. The chain combines TRBV13 with TRBJ2-7; D is perhaps TRBD1 (5 bases). V dropped 0 bases and J dropped 3 bases, with 6 bases sitting between them. CDR3 size: 13 residues. The germline V gene encodes CDR1 PRHDT and CDR2 FYEKMQ (reference sequence). The CDR3 DNA reads TGTGCCAGCAGCTTAGGCCAGGGCTACGAGCAGTACTTC. Translating gives CASSLGQGYEQYF.

Worth noting for this clone: A read error may be the cause here, since a much bigger clone is one base away. This chain joins TRBV7-9 and TRBJ2-7; D ambiguous. Germline V gene lookup returns CDR1 SEHNR and CDR2 FQNEAQ (reference sequence). The CDR3 runs 11 residues. V lost 5 bases, J lost 0 bases, and 2 bases lay in between. CDR3 sequence (DNA): TGTGCCAGCAGCCACTCCTACGAGCAGTACTTC. Translated: CASSHSYEQYF.

The V call is TRBV5-4, the J call TRBJ2-5, with D possibly TRBD1 on 5 matching bases. The CDR3 loop spans 14 amino acids. The germline V and J ends were trimmed by 4 bases and 2 bases, with 12 bases remaining between them. Germline lookup yields CDR1 SGHNT and CDR2 YYREEE (reference sequence). The CDR3 is CASSLTGSQETQYF. CDR3 nucleotides: TGTGCCAGCAGCCTCACAGGATCTCAAGAGACCCAGTACTTC.

V usage is TRBV7-2 and J usage is TRBJ2-3; D uncertain. V was cut by 3 bases and J by 2 bases, with 9 bases left in between. Germline V CDR1 and CDR2: SGHTA, FQGNSA. The CDR3 is made up of 14 amino acids. CDR3 sequence: CASSFRTLTDTQYF. The DNA for the CDR3 is TGTGCCAGCAGCTTCAGGACCCTCACAGATACGCAGTATTTT.

This sequence joins TRBV6-5 and TRBJ1-2; D unclear. V lost 2 bases and J lost 4, with 11 bases in between. From germline, CDR1 is MNHEY and CDR2 SVGAGI. There are 14 residues in the CDR3. Here the CDR3 DNA reads TGTGCCAGCAGTTACCTTCCGGCCACCTATGGCTACACCTTC. This codes for CASSYLPATYGYTF.

This chain connects TRBV27 to TRBJ1-2, with 8 positions matching TRBD1. CDR3 length: 13 amino acids. Germline V CDR1 and CDR2: MNHEY, SMNVEV (reference sequence). J gave up 4 bases and V 6 bases, and 4 bases lay outside the gene matches. In DNA, the CDR3 is TGTGCCAGCAGCCCAGGGGGCGTCTATGGCTACACCTTC. Translating it yields CASSPGGVYGYTF.

The chain carries TRBV12-5 and TRBJ2-3; D unclear. This CDR3 has 11 amino acids. CDR1 and CDR2 (germline): LGHNT, FRNRAP. Deletions cut 4 bases from V and 4 bases from J, with 3 bases between. CDR3 sequence reads: CASGSADTQYF. In DNA form, the CDR3 reads TGTGCTAGTGGTTCTGCAGATACGCAGTATTTT.

The rearrangement uses TRBV5-6 and TRBJ2-7, with TRBD2 identical over 8 bases. V gave up 1 base and J gave up 3 bases; unmatched junction bases: 18. The CDR3 is 19 residues long. Germline CDR1 reads SGHDT; CDR2 reads YYEEEE. CDR3 amino acids: CASSLQREWIRGLDYEQYF. CDR3 bases: TGTGCCAGCAGCTTGCAGCGGGAGTGGATAAGGGGATTGGACTACGAGCAGTACTTC.

V and J are TRBV27 and TRBJ1-2; possibly TRBD1 for D (5 bases). Deletions cut 5 bases from V and 3 bases from J, with 10 bases between. This CDR3 has 13 amino acids. Per germline, CDR1 MNHEY and CDR2 SMNVEV (reference sequence). The CDR3 nucleotides are TGTGCCAGCAGTAAGGGGACTTACTATGGCTACACCTTC. As protein: CASSKGTYYGYTF.